Below are 26 T cell receptor beta chains sequenced from a single sample in a study of T cells in Graves' hyperthyroidism and ophthalmopathy. TCR beta CDR3 region amplification was performed from RNA transcripts. A first-round RT-PCR of the TCR CDR3 used the HTBI primer set. TCRdb analysed the multiplex PCR reads with MiXCR anew, one entry per CDR3 protein. Here the sample spans fewer than 550,000 distinct CDR3 sequences, more than 15% being singletons. Sequencing was carried out using blood. The source of these receptors is a woman younger than 30 with Graves' hyperthyroidism.

In this sample, this clonotype turned up a few times. The genes are TRBV6-2 or TRBV6-3 and TRBJ1-5; possibly TRBD1 for D (5 bases). Trimming removed 3 bases at V and 3 bases at J, with 15 bases between. Germline CDR1 reads MNHEY; CDR2 reads SVGEGT. The length of the CDR3 is 16 residues. The CDR3 reads CASSYPQQASNQPQHF. CDR3 nucleotide sequence: TGTGCCAGCAGTTATCCCCAACAGGCATCCAATCAGCCCCAGCATTTT.

The rearrangement uses TRBV6-4 and TRBJ2-3; TRBD1 aligns across 10 bases. Germline CDR1 MRHNA, CDR2 SNTAGT. CDR3 length: 15 residues. Trimming took 0 bases from V and 4 from J; bases not matched to a gene: 1. CDR3 DNA: TGTGCCAGCAGTGACTCCGGACAGGGGGCAGATACGCAGTATTTT. It specifies CASSDSGQGADTQYF.

The rearrangement links TRBV9 to TRBJ2-1; no clear D. The CDR3 contains 15 residues. The ends were cut back, 4 bases at V and 9 bases at J, with 20 bases in the middle. CDR1 is SGDLS, CDR2 YYNGEE, per germline. The CDR3: CASSPARDIHSEQFF. The CDR3 nucleotides are TGTGCCAGCAGCCCAGCTAGGGATATTCATAGTGAGCAGTTCTTC.

This clonotype has just a few counts. V usage is TRBV10-3 and J usage is TRBJ1-2; the D gene is possibly TRBD1 (5 bases). CDR3 length equals 14 residues. Between the trimmed V and J ends, which lost 3 bases and 3 bases, there was a span of 11 bases. Germline CDR1 is ENHRY and CDR2 is SYGVKD. The CDR3 sequence: CAISDNTGDYGYTF. CDR3 coding DNA: TGTGCCATCAGTGATAATACAGGAGACTATGGCTACACCTTC.

As concerns this clonotype: The junction and the germline gene differ at one end; a read error may be behind it. The chain employs TRBV9 and TRBJ2-5; no definite D call. This CDR3 contains 12 residues. Germline V gives CDR1 SGDLS, CDR2 YYNGEE. CDR3 in DNA: TGTGGCAGCAGCCCCTCGGAGGAGACCCAGTACTTC. It encodes CGSSPSEETQYF.

This clonotype has a handful of counts. The chain combines TRBV29-1 with TRBJ2-2; TRBD1 agrees at 10 bases. CDR3 length: 14 amino acids. The germline V gene has CDR1 SQVTM and CDR2 ANQGSEA. V lost 6 bases, J lost 6 bases, and 7 bases stayed unmatched. The CDR3 DNA follows: TGCAGCGTCTCGACAGGGGGCGCGGCCGGGGAGCTGTTTTTT. As protein: CSVSTGGAAGELFF.

The table lists this clonotype with many counts. This rearrangement joins TRBV27 to TRBJ2-1; no clear D gene. The CDR3 runs to 17 residues. The V end was cut by 5 bases, the J end by 0 bases, with 17 bases between. The germline V gene has CDR1 MNHEY and CDR2 SMNVEV (reference sequence). The CDR3 is CASSQQPTWGSYNEQFF. The CDR3 DNA is TGTGCCAGCAGTCAACAACCGACATGGGGCTCCTACAATGAGCAGTTCTTC.

The chain employs TRBV25-1 and TRBJ2-7, with D perhaps given as TRBD1 or TRBD2 (5 bases each). Trimming stripped 3 bases from V and 5 bases from J, with 8 bases between. The CDR3 extends over 12 amino acids. CDR1 and CDR2 from the germline V gene are MGHDK and SYGVNS. CDR3 DNA sequence: TGTGCCAGCAGTGATATGGGGGACGAGCAGTACTTC. It encodes CASSDMGDEQYF.

This clonotype was counted at least ten times. The chain employs TRBV6-1 and TRBJ2-1, with a weak D call TRBD2 (6 bases). Trimming stripped 8 bases from V and 4 bases from J, with 18 bases between. The germline V gene has CDR1 MNHNS and CDR2 SASEGT. The CDR3 length is 15 residues. Written as DNA, the CDR3 is TGTGCCAGCTGCTTTCGTGCTAGCGCGTACAATGAGCAGTTCTTC. The encoded protein is CASCFRASAYNEQFF.

The table lists this clonotype with many counts. The chain links TRBV18 to TRBJ2-2; D remains ambiguous. With 3 bases removed from V and 5 bases from J, the gap between germline ends came to 7 bases. The CDR3 contains 13 residues. Looked up from germline, CDR1 is KGHSH and CDR2 is LQKENI. CDR3 protein: CASSPRWTGELFF. The CDR3 region has the DNA TGTGCCAGCTCACCCCGCTGGACCGGGGAGCTGTTTTTT.

This chain connects TRBV6-2 or TRBV6-3 to TRBJ1-1, with 12 bases aligning to TRBD1. The CDR3 runs to 16 residues. The germline gives CDR1 MNHEY, CDR2 SVGEGT. Losses at the gene ends were 4 bases for V and 1 base for J; bases not matched to a gene: 4. The CDR3 sequence: CASSLGDRGPNTEAFF. For the CDR3, the DNA is TGTGCCAGCAGTTTGGGGGACAGGGGGCCGAACACTGAAGCTTTCTTT.

This clonotype was picked up many times. The chain employs TRBV12-3 or TRBV12-4 and TRBJ1-1; D not certain. The CDR3 extends over 13 amino acids. The ends were cut back, 3 bases at V and 1 base at J, with 6 bases in the middle. The DNA of the CDR3 is TGTGCCAGCAGTTTCGAAGCGAACACTGAAGCTTTCTTT. As protein: CASSFEANTEAFF.

The CDR3 DNA is TGTGCCATCAGTTACGAGGGCCGGACTGAAGCTTTCTTT. Protein product: CAISYEGRTEAFF. J is TRBJ1-1 and V is TRBV10-3, with unresolved D. Germline values: CDR1 ENHRY, CDR2 SYGVKD. The CDR3 has 13 residues. Trimming stripped 5 bases from V and 5 bases from J, with 12 bases between.

This clonotype has just a few counts. The genes are TRBV2 and TRBJ1-1; 7 bases agree with TRBD1. The CDR3 length is 18 residues. CDR1 is SNHLY, CDR2 FYNNEI, per germline. J was trimmed by 4 bases and V by 0 bases; bases with no gene match: 14. The CDR3 sequence: CASSEALGQGGWGTEAFF. The CDR3 DNA reads TGTGCCAGCAGTGAAGCGCTTGGGCAGGGGGGATGGGGCACTGAAGCTTTCTTT.

This clonotype showed up many times. The chain links TRBV5-1 to TRBJ1-1; 7 bases match TRBD1. Germline V gene sequence: CDR1 SGHRS, CDR2 YFSETQ. This CDR3 is built from 15 residues. J gave up 5 bases and V 3 bases, and 10 bases lay outside the gene matches. The CDR3 sequence is CASSSEQGQRTEAFF. The DNA of the CDR3 is TGCGCCAGCAGCTCCGAACAGGGGCAGAGGACTGAAGCTTTCTTT.

The chain recombines TRBV7-9 with TRBJ2-3; 11 bases align to TRBD2. V trimming: 5 bases; J trimming: 5 bases; junction bases outside the gene matches: 9. This CDR3 is built from 16 residues. Germline CDR1 reads SEHNR; CDR2 reads FQNEAQ (reference sequence). The CDR3 here is CASSPDSGGAKDTQYF. CDR3 nucleotides: TGTGCCAGCAGCCCGGATAGCGGGGGGGCAAAAGATACGCAGTATTTT.

V and J are TRBV7-3 and TRBJ2-3, with D uncertain. V dropped 0 bases and J dropped 2 bases, with 9 bases sitting between them. Germline lookup yields CDR1 SGHTA and CDR2 FQGTGA. The CDR3 has 15 amino acids. The chain's CDR3 is CASSLTGSPTDTQYF. CDR3 DNA: TGTGCCAGCAGCTTAACCGGTAGCCCCACAGATACGCAGTATTTT.

As concerns this clonotype: A much more abundant neighbour one base away suggests this may be a read error. V gene TRBV7-2 combines with J gene TRBJ2-7; D is unresolved. The CDR3 extends over 17 amino acids. Germline values: CDR1 SGHTA, CDR2 FQGNSA. The CDR3 loop reads CAGSRRATGFTSYEQYF. CDR3 in DNA: TGTGCCGGCAGCCGTCGGGCAACGGGCTTCACATCCTACGAGCAGTACTTC.

V gene TRBV7-9 combines with J gene TRBJ1-1; 7 bases fit TRBD1. CDR1 SEHNR and CDR2 FQNEAQ come from the germline V gene (reference sequence). This CDR3 is built from 19 residues. The V gene end was trimmed by 5 bases and the J gene end by 0 bases; junction bases not matched to a gene: 18. CDR3 sequence reads: CASSLMGTAKRIMNTEAFF. CDR3 coding DNA: TGTGCCAGCAGCCTAATGGGGACAGCAAAAAGGATTATGAACACTGAAGCTTTCTTT.

This clonotype was detected a few times. CDR3 DNA: TGTGCCAGCAGCATTGGGGCGGAGAACACTGAAGCTTTCTTT. This codes for CASSIGAENTEAFF. This sequence joins TRBV5-6 and TRBJ1-1; the D gene is possibly TRBD1 (5 bases). From germline, CDR1 is SGHDT and CDR2 YYEEEE. The CDR3 has 14 amino acids. Deletions cut 4 bases from V and 1 base from J, with 11 bases between.

This clonotype has a handful of counts. V usage is TRBV24-1 and J usage is TRBJ2-3; 8 positions agree with TRBD2. This CDR3 region has 19 residues. J lost 8 bases, V lost 1 base, and 19 bases had no gene match. CDR1 KGHDR and CDR2 SFDVKD come from the germline V gene. Here the CDR3 reads CATSDFGGWREEIRGTQYF. DNA of the CDR3: TGTGCCACCAGTGATTTCGGCGGATGGCGGGAGGAAATCAGAGGTACGCAGTATTTT.

This clonotype was seen many times. The chain is built from TRBV7-2 and TRBJ2-1; perhaps D is TRBD1 or TRBD2 (5 bases each). CDR1 is SGHTA, CDR2 FQGNSA, per germline. The CDR3 contains 13 residues. V dropped 5 bases and J dropped 10 bases, with 15 bases sitting between them. CDR3 bases: TGTGCCAGCAGCCTCGATGGGGGTTTAGAGCAGTTCTTC. Its translation: CASSLDGGLEQFF.

This chain links TRBV6-1 with TRBJ2-6; D not resolved. Germline lookup yields CDR1 MNHNS and CDR2 SASEGT. This CDR3 has 18 residues. With 6 bases removed from V and 0 bases from J, the gap between germline ends came to 18 bases. CDR3 bases: TGTGCCAGCAGAGAGAAGCAGACGCGAACCTCTGGGGCCAACGTCCTGACTTTC. Its translation is CASREKQTRTSGANVLTF.

In this sample, this clonotype turned up many times. The V call is TRBV3-1, the J call TRBJ1-3, with D possibly being TRBD1 (5 bases). V dropped 4 bases and J dropped 4 bases, with 14 bases sitting between them. CDR3 length: 15 amino acids. Germline V gives CDR1 LGHDT, CDR2 YNNKEL (reference sequence). In DNA, the CDR3 is TGTGCCAGCAGCCCCCCGGGACCCGGGGGAAACACCATATATTTT. Amino acid sequence: CASSPPGPGGNTIYF.

This clonotype was picked up a small number of times. V is TRBV6-1 and J is TRBJ1-2; 7 bases fit TRBD1. V dropped 8 bases and J dropped 3; count of bases not matched to a gene: 6. Germline V gene data show CDR1 as MNHNS and CDR2 as SASEGT. The CDR3 loop spans 13 amino acids. The CDR3 nucleotides read TGTGCCAGCTCCCAGGGGGTTGACTATGGCTACACCTTC. It codes for CASSQGVDYGYTF.

At least ten counts were recorded for this clonotype. V and J are TRBV3-1 and TRBJ2-7; no definite D call. Trimming took 1 base from V and 1 from J, leaving 11 bases between them. The germline CDR1 and CDR2 sequences are LGHDT and YNNKEL (reference sequence). This CDR3 has 15 amino acids. The CDR3 region is CASSQATGRSYEQYF. CDR3 in DNA: TGTGCCAGCAGCCAAGCCACTGGCCGGTCCTACGAGCAGTACTTC.